This TCR beta chain was sequenced during a study of T cell responses to AZD1222 COVID-19 vaccine. Study-wide background: Second-dose groups at about 4 or about 12 weeks were pooled.

With V trimmed by 6 bases and J by 5 bases, 6 bases remained unmatched. There are 13 residues in the CDR3. Germline values: CDR1 SNHLY, CDR2 FYNNEI. Data came from immunoSEQ multiplex PCR; TCRdb stores just in-frame clones and leaves some out. The table has 100,000 to 120,000 clones, 88% seen once. V is TRBV2 and J is TRBJ2-5; 7 positions agree with TRBD1. The source is an adult in good health. Sequenced material: peripheral blood, taken on day 0 of AZD1222 vaccination. The chain's CDR3 is CASSATGPETQYF. CDR3 sequence (DNA): TGTGCCAGCAGCGCGACAGGGCCGGAGACCCAGTACTTC. The whole variable domain, filled in from reference TRBV2 and TRBJ2-5, reads EPEVTQTPSHQVTQMGQEVILRCVPISNHLYFYWYRQILGQKVEFLVSFYNNEISEKSEIFDDQFSVERPDGSNFTLKIRSTKLEDSAMYFCASSATGPETQYFGPGTRLLVL.